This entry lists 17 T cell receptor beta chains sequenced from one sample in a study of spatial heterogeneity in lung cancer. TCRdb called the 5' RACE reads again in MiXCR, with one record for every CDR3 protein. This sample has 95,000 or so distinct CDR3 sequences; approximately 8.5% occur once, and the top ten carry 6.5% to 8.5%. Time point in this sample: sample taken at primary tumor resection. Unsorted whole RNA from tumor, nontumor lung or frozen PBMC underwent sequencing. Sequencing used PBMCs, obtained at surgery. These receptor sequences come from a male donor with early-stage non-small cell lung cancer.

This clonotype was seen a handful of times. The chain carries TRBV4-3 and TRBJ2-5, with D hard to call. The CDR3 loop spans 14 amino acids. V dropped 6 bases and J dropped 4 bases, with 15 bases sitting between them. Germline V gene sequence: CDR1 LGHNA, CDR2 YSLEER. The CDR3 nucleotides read TGCGCCAGCAGTGCGAGCCTGGGTGCAGAGACCCAGTACTTC. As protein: CASSASLGAETQYF.

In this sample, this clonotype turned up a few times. CDR3: CASSSSGQTNQPQHF. The CDR3, as DNA: TGTGCCAGCAGTTCATCGGGACAGACCAATCAGCCCCAGCATTTT. The rearrangement uses TRBV28 and TRBJ1-5; TRBD1 agrees at 7 bases. CDR1 and CDR2 (germline): MDHEN, SYDVKM. This CDR3 region has 15 residues. V shed 4 bases, J shed 3 bases, and the junction held 6 bases outside the gene matches.

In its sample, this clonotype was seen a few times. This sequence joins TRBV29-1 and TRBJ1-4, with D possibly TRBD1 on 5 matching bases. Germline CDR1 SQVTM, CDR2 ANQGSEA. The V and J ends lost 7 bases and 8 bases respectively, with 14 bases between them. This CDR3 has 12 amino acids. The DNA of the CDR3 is TGCAGCGCCCTGGGGGAGAGCGAAAAACTGTTTTTT. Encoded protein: CSALGESEKLFF. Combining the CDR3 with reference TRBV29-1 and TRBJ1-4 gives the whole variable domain SAVISQKPSRDICQRGTSLTIQCQVDSQVTMMFWYRQQPGQSLTLIATANQGSEATYESGFVIDKFPISRPNLTFSTLTVSNMSPEDSSIYLCSALGESEKLFFGSGTQLSVL.

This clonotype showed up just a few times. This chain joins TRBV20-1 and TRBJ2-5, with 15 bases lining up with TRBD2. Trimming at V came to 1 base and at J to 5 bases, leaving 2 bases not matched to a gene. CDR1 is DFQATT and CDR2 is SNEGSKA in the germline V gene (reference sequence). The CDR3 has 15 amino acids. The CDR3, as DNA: TGCAGTGCTAGAGCCGGGACTAGCGGGGGGGAGACCCAGTACTTC. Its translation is CSARAGTSGGETQYF.

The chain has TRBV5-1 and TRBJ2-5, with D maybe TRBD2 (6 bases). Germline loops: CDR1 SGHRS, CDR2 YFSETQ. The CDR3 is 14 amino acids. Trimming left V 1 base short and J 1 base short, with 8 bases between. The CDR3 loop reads CASSLLGGQETQYF. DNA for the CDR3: TGCGCCAGCAGCTTGTTGGGGGGCCAAGAGACCCAGTACTTC.

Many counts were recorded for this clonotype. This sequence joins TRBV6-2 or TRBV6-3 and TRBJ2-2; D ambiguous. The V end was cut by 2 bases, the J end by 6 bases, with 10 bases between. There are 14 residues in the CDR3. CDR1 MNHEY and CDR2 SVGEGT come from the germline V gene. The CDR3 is CASSYLLPPGELFF. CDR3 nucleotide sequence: TGTGCCAGCAGTTACCTACTCCCCCCCGGGGAGCTGTTTTTT.

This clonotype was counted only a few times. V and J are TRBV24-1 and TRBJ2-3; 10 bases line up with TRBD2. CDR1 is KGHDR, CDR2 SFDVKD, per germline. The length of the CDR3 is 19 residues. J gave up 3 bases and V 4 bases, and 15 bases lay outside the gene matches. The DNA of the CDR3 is TGTGCCACCAGTGACCCGACGCCCCCGGGACTAGCGAGAACAGATACGCAGTATTTT. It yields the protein CATSDPTPPGLARTDTQYF.

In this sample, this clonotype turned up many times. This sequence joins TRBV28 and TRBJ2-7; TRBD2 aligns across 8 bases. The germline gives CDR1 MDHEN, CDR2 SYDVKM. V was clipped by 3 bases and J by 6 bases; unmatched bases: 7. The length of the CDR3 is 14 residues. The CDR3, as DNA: TGTGCCAGCAGTTTGACGGGGGGGCCTTTCGAGCAGTACTTC. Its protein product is CASSLTGGPFEQYF.

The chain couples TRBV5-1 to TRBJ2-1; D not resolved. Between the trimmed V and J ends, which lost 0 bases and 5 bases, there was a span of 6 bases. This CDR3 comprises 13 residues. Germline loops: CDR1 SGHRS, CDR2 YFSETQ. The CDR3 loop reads CASSLERNNEQFF. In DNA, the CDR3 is TGCGCCAGCAGCTTGGAACGGAACAATGAGCAGTTCTTC.

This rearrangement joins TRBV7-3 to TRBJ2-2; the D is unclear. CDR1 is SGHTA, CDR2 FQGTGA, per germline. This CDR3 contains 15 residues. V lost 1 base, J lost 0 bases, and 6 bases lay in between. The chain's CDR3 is CASSLRGPNTGELFF. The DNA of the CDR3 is TGTGCCAGCAGCTTAAGGGGTCCGAACACCGGGGAGCTGTTTTTT.

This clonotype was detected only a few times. The CDR3 DNA is TGCAGCGTTGCTCAAGATGCCTACAATGAGCAGTTCTTC. This translates into CSVAQDAYNEQFF. V usage is TRBV29-1 and J usage is TRBJ2-1, with D unresolved. Trimming left V 4 bases short and J 2 bases short, with 9 bases between. Germline CDR1 SQVTM, CDR2 ANQGSEA. This CDR3 spans 13 amino acids.

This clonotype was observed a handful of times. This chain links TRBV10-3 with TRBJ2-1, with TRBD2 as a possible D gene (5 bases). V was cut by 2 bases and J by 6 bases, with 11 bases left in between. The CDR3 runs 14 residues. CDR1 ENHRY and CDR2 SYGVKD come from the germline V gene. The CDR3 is CAISEEGRSNEQFF. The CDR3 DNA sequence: TGTGCCATCAGTGAGGAGGGTAGGAGCAATGAGCAGTTCTTC.

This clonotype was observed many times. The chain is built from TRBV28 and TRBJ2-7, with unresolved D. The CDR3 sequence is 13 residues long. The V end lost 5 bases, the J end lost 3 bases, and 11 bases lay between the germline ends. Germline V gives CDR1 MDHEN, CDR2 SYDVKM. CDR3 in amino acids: CASSRVGYYEQYF. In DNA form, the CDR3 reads TGTGCCAGCAGTCGGGTAGGATACTACGAGCAGTACTTC.

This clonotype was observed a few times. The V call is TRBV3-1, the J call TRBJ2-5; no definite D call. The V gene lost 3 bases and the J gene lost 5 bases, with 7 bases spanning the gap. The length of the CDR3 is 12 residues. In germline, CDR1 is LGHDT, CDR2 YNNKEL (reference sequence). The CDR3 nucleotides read TGTGCCAGCAGCCACCCGTCGGAGACCCAGTACTTC. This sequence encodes CASSHPSETQYF.

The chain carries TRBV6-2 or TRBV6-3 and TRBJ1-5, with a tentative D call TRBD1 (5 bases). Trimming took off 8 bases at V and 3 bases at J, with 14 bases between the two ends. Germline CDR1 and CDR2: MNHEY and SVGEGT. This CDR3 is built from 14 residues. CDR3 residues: CASGAGSLNQPQHF. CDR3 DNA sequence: TGTGCCAGCGGGGCGGGGTCCCTCAATCAGCCCCAGCATTTT.

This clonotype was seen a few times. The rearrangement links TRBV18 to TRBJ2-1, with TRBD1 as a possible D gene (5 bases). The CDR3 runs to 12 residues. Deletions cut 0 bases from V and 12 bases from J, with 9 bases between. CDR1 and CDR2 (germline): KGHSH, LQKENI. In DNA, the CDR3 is TGTGCCAGCTCACCACCGGACATGGCGCAGTTCTTC. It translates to CASSPPDMAQFF. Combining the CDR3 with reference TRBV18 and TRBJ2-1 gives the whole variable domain NAGVMQNPRHLVRRRGQEARLRCSPMKGHSHVYWYRQLPEEGLKFMVYLQKENIIDESGMPKERFSAEFPKEGPSILRIQQVVRGDSAAYFCASSPPDMAQFFGPGTRLTVL.

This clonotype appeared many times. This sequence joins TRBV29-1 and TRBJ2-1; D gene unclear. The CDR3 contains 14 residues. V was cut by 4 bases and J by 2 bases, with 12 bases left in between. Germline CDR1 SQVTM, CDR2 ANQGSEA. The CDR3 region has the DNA TGCAGCGTTGTAAAGGAGTCGCCCTACAATGAGCAGTTCTTC. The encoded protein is CSVVKESPYNEQFF.